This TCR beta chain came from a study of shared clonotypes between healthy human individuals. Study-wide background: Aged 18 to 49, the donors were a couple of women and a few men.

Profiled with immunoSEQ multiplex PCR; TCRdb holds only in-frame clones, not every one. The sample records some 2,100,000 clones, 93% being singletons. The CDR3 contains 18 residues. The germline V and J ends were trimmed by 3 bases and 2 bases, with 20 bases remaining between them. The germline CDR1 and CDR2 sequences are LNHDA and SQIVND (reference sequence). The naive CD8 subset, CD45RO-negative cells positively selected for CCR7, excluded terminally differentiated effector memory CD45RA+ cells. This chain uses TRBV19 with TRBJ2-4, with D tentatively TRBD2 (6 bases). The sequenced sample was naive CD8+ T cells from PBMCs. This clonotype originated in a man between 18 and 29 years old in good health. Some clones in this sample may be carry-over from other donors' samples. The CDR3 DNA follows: TGTGCCAGTAGTATGGCTCCGGGGGTGGCCCCCCCCAAAAACATTCAGTACTTC. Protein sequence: CASSMAPGVAPPKNIQYF.